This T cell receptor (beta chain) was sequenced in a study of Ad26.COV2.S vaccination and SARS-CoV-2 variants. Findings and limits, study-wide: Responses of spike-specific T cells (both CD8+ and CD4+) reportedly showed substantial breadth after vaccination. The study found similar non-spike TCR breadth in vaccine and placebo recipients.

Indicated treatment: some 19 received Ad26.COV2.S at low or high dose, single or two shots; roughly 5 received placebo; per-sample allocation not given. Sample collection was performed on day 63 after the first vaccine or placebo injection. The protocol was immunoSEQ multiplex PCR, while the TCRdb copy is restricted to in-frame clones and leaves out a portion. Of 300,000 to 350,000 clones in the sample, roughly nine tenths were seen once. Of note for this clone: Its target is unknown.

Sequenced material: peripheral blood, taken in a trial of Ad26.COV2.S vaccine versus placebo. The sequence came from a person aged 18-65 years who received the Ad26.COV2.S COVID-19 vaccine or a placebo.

The CDR3 loop reads CASSHRDRSSYEQYF. DNA of the CDR3: TGCGCCAGCAGCCACCGGGACAGGTCCTCCTACGAGCAGTACTTC. The chain carries TRBV5-1 and TRBJ2-7; 8 bases agree with TRBD1. Germline assignment: CDR1 SGHRS and CDR2 YFSETQ. There are 15 residues in the CDR3. V shed 4 bases, J shed 0 bases, and the junction held 6 bases outside the gene matches.